This T cell receptor (beta chain) is drawn from a study of T cell responses to AZD1222 COVID-19 vaccine. Comments on this clone: Its antigen is still unknown.

Germline V lookup: CDR1 SGHTA, CDR2 FQGNSA. The CDR3 has 13 residues. The V end lost 6 bases, the J end lost 4 bases, and 12 bases lay between the germline ends. Study-level points and caveats: CD4 TCRs associated with vaccination spanned spike, dominating at 160-218 and 743-854. White British ancestry dominated among donors, who included more females, and clonal diversity was possibly underestimated. Variant regions that are unmutated are reportedly the target of nearly half of spike-specific TCRs. Receipt of two AZD1222 doses was followed by a rise in Spike-specific TCR breadth and depth.

Profiled with immunoSEQ multiplex PCR; TCRdb holds only in-frame clones, not every one. The sample includes some 150,000 clones, around nine tenths of them seen just once. The chain uses TRBV7-2 and TRBJ1-1; no definite D call. The source material was peripheral blood, sampled on day 0 of AZD1222 vaccination. The TCR sequence derives from an adult in good health. Here the CDR3 DNA reads TGTGCCAGCAGTGCCAAATGGGGCACTGAAGCTTTCTTT. This codes for CASSAKWGTEAFF. The complete variable domain, with remaining parts taken from reference TRBV7-2 and TRBJ1-1, reads GAGVSQSPSNKVTEKGKDVELRCDPISGHTALYWYRQSLGQGLEFLIYFQGNSAPDKSGLPSDRFSAERTGGSVSTLTIQRTQQEDSAVYLCASSAKWGTEAFFGQGTRLTVV.